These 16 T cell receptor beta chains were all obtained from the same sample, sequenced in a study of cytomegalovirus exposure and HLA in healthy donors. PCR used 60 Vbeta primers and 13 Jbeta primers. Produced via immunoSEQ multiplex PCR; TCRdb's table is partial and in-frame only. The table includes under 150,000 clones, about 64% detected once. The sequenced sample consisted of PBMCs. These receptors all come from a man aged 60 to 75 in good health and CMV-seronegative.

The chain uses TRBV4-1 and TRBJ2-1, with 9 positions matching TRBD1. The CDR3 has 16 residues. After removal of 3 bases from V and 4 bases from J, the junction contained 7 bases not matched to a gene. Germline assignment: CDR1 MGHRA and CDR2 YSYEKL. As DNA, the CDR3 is TGCGCCAGCAGCCACCTCCGGGGACAGGGATACAATGAGCAGTTCTTC. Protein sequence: CASSHLRGQGYNEQFF.

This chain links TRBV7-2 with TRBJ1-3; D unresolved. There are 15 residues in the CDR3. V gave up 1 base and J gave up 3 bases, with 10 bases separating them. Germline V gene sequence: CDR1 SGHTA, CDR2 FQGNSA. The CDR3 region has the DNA TGTGCCAGCAGCTTAGGAGGAAACGGTGGAAACACCATATATTTT. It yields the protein CASSLGGNGGNTIYF.

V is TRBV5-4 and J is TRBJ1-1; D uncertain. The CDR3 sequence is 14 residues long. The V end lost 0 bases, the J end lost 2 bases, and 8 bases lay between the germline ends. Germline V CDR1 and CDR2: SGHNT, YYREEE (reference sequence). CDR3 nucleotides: TGTGCCAGCAGCTTGGATCTGGCAAACACTGAAGCTTTCTTT. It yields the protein CASSLDLANTEAFF.

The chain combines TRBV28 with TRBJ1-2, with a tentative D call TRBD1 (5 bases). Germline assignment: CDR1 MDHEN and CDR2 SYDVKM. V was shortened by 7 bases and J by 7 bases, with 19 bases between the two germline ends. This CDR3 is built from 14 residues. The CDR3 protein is CASIDGGGSRGYTF. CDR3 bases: TGTGCCAGCATTGATGGGGGGGGTTCACGTGGCTACACCTTC.

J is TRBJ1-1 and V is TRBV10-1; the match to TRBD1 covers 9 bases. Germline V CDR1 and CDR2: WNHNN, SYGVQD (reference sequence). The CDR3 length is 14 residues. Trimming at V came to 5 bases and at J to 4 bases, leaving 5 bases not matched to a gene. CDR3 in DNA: TGCGCCAGCAGTTCTGGACAGGGGAGCACTGAAGCTTTCTTT. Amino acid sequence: CASSSGQGSTEAFF.

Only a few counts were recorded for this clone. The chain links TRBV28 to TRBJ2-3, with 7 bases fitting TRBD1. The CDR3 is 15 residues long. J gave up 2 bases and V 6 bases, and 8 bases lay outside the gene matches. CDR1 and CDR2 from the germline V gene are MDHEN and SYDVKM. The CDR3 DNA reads TGTGCCAGCAGACCCGACAGGGATAACACAGATACGCAGTATTTT. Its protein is CASRPDRDNTDTQYF.

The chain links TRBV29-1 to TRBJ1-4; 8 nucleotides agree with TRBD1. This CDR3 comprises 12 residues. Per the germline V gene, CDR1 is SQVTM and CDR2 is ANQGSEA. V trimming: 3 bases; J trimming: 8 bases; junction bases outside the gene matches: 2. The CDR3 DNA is TGCAGCGTTGAGGACAGGGACGAAAAACTGTTTTTT. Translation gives CSVEDRDEKLFF.

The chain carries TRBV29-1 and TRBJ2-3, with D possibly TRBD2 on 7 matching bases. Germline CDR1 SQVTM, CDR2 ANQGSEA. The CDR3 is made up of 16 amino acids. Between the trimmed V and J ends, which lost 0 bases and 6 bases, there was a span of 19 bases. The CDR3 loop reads CSVEEVWMEGGDTQYF. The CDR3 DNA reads TGCAGCGTTGAAGAAGTCTGGATGGAGGGGGGGGATACGCAGTATTTT.

DNA of the CDR3: TGTGCCAGCAGTTTAATTGAGCAGGGCGAAAACACCATATATTTT. Residues: CASSLIEQGENTIYF. This chain connects TRBV28 to TRBJ1-3; weak D call: TRBD1 (5 bases). Trimming removed 2 bases from V and 6 bases from J, with 14 bases in between. This CDR3 is built from 15 residues. The V gene's germline CDR1 is MDHEN and CDR2 SYDVKM.

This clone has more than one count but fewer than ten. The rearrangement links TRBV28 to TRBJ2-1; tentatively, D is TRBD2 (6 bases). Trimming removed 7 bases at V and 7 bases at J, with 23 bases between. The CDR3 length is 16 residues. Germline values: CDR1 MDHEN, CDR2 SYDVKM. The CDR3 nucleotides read TGTGCCAGCACCCCCCCACGACTAGAGCCCATTAATGAGCAGTTCTTC. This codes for CASTPPRLEPINEQFF.

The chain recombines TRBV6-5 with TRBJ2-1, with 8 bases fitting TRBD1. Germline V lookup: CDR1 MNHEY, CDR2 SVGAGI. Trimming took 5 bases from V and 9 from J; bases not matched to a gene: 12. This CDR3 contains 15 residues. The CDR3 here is CASSGLFRGQLEQFF. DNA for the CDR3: TGTGCCAGCAGTGGCCTTTTCAGGGGGCAGCTTGAGCAGTTCTTC.

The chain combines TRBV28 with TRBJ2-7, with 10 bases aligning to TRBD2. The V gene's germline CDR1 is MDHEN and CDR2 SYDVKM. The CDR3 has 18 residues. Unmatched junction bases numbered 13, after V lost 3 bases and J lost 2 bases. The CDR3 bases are TGTGCCAGCAGTTTTTCCCCCCCCACTAGCGGGACTACCTACGAGCAGTACTTC. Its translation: CASSFSPPTSGTTYEQYF.

The DNA for the CDR3 is TGCGCCAGCAGCCAAGAAGGGGACAGCGCCCAGAACACTGAAGCTTTCTTT. Its translation is CASSQEGDSAQNTEAFF. V usage is TRBV4-1 and J usage is TRBJ1-1; 7 bases are shared with TRBD1. This CDR3 comprises 17 residues. Germline loops: CDR1 MGHRA, CDR2 YSYEKL. Trimming at V came to 0 bases and at J to 1 base, leaving 8 bases not matched to a gene.

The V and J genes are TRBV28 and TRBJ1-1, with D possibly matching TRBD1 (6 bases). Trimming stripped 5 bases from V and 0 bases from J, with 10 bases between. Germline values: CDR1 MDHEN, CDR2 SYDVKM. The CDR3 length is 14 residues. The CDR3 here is CASSGQFMNTEAFF. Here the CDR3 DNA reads TGTGCCAGCAGTGGACAGTTCATGAACACTGAAGCTTTCTTT.

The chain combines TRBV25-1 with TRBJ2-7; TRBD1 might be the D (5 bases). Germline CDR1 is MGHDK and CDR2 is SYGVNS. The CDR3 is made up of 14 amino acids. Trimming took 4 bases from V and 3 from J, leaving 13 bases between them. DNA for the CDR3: TGTGCCAGCAGTGTCGTAGGGGCTGGCTACGAGCAGTACTTC. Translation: CASSVVGAGYEQYF.

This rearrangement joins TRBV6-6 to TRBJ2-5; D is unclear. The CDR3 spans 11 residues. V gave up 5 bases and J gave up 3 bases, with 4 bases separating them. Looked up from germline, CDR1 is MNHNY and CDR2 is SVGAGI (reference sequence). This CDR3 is CASSAEETQYF. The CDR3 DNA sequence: TGTGCCAGCAGTGCAGAAGAGACCCAGTACTTC.